This paragraph covers one T cell receptor (beta chain) sequence. The entry originates in a study of glioma-infiltrating T cells after dendritic cell vaccination. Sequencing used immunoSEQ multiplex PCR; TCRdb keeps in-frame clones, though not all of them. The top ten hold 7% to 10% of the sample, which has under 70,000 clones, 82% seen once. V shed 5 bases and J shed 7 bases, with 18 bases lying between them. This CDR3 comprises 15 residues. The germline V gene has CDR1 MDHEN and CDR2 SYDVKM. The input for sequencing was blood, taken before dendritic cell vaccination. The rearrangement joins TRBV28 to TRBJ1-5; no reliable D call. The sequence was obtained from a human donor with glioblastoma. Here the CDR3 DNA reads TGTGCCAGCAGTCCCAGACTATCTCGGTGGCAGCCCCAGCATTTT. Its protein product is CASSPRLSRWQPQHF.